The present entry profiles one T cell receptor (beta chain) with its context. Its specificity is not known. PCR was performed using 60 Vbeta and 13 Jbeta primers. Using immunoSEQ multiplex PCR, the repertoire was profiled, and TCRdb retains in-frame clones only, with some absent. Among tens of thousands of clones, about four fifths were seen once, and the ten largest hold 2.4%. The CDR3 loop spans 13 amino acids. Trimming removed 4 bases from V and 7 bases from J, with 13 bases in between. Per germline, CDR1 MNHNY and CDR2 SVGAGI (reference sequence). The donors gave bone marrow, and they were healthy. The source of the sample is a study of cytomegalovirus exposure and HLA in healthy donors. Study-level findings and limits: Earlier analysis yielded a pattern in which most TCR beta V segments were productive about 87% or about 30% of the time. A later analysis showed TCR association rates differing by HLA locus, peaking at DRB1 and lowest at HLA-C. Sequencing depth roughly uniform across donors was assumed in presence/absence analyses.

The clonotype originates from a woman aged 50 to 65 in good health and CMV-seronegative. The sequencing sample was made of PBMCs. The chain links TRBV6-6 to TRBJ1-1, with D perhaps matching TRBD1 (6 bases). CDR3 in amino acids: CASSSGQPFEAFF. The CDR3 bases are TGTGCCAGCAGTTCGGGACAACCCTTTGAAGCTTTCTTT.